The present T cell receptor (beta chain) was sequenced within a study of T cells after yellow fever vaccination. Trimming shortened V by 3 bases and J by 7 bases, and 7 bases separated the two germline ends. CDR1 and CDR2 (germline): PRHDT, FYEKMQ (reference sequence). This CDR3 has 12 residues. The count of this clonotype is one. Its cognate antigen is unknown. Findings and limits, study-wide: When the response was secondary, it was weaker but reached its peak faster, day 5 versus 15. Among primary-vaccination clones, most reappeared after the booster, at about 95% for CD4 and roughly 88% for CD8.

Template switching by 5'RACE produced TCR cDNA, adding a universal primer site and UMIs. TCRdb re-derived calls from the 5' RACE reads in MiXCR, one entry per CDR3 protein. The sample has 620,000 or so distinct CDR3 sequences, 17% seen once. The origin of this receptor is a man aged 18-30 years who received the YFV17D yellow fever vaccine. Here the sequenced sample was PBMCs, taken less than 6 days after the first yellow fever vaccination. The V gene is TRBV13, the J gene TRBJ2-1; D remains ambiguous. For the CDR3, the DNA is TGTGCCAGCAGCTTTTCAGAAAATGAGCAGTTCTTC. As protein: CASSFSENEQFF.